This TCR beta chain originates from a study of T cells in Graves' hyperthyroidism and ophthalmopathy. Study-wide background: Peripheral blood was secured at the point of initial diagnosis, before any treatment.

This clonotype was seen many times. The target antigen is unknown. Amplified TCR beta CDR3 regions derived from RNA transcripts. A set of HTBI primers served as the primers for a first-round RT-PCR of the TCR CDR3. One entry per CDR3 protein results from TCRdb running MiXCR on the multiplex PCR reads. The sample lists approximately 480,000 distinct CDR3 sequences, under 25% occurring once. Notes on the study in general: In simple terms, a model built on 13 V-J features told ophthalmopathy apart from stable hyperthyroidism.

V lost 7 bases and J lost 7, with 23 bases in between. The CDR3 is 16 residues long. The chain couples TRBV12-3 or TRBV12-4 to TRBJ1-5; unclear D gene. This TCR was sampled from a young man with Graves' hyperthyroidism. The specimen sequenced was blood. The DNA for the CDR3 is TGTGCCAGCAACATCCGGGCCCCGAGGTCCAAACAGCCCCAGCATTTT. The encoded protein is CASNIRAPRSKQPQHF.